What follows describes a single T cell receptor (beta chain). The specificity of this receptor is unknown. No qualities accompany the bases; no much larger clone lies one base away. TCRbeta CDR3 regions were amplified from genomic DNA using the immunoSEQ Assay, a bias-controlled multiplex PCR. On the study's bioinformatics: Nucleated cell counts per sample were estimated from amplification of reference gene primers within the assay. To quantify the absolute abundance of each unique TCRbeta CDR3 rearrangement, sequence reads were collapsed and filtered. For each sample, productive Simpson clonality was calculated as the square root of Simpson's diversity index over productive rearrangements. TCRdb provides this immuneACCESS table in a form limited to in-frame rearrangements. Some clones are lacking; in checked studies, under half of them reflect an unresolved V gene, and why the rest are absent is not known. The DNA gave D and trimming, while V, J and clone size come from that table. This sample lists around 100,000 clones; 70% to 90% were detected once. The top ten clones comprise 8% to 9.5% of the sample.

These data belong to a study of blood T cell repertoires in COVID-19 (dated by TCRdb to the early 2020s). About the investigation overall: The collaborator samples originated in the United States, Italy and Spain and spanned the acute and convalescent phases of COVID-19. The material from the prospective study consisted of cDNA or gDNA derived from T cells, B-cell-depleted T cells, or PBMCs. The sample metadata nearly always contained a de-identified subject ID, COVID-19 status, age in years and sex. HLA class I and class II types, where available, came from metadata supplied by the sample provider rather than from assay-based typing. A freely available public database, intended as a resource for researchers studying the immune response to SARS-CoV-2, is where the repertoires were released. Samples were obtained from the ongoing ImmuneRACE study (first 160 participants) and from 950 to 1,500 subjects provided by 6 global collaborators. The dataset comprised deeply sampled blood TCRbeta repertoires from subjects exposed to, actively infected with, or recovered from COVID-19.

Samples from volunteer blood donors who had recovered from COVID-19 were contributed by a second Seattle source. Collaborating institutions collected whole blood in K2EDTA tubes following their own protocols. For TCRbeta analysis, collaborator samples were shipped as frozen whole blood, as isolated PBMCs, or as DNA extracted from either sample type. There are 16 amino acids in the CDR3, from cysteine to phenylalanine inclusive. Here the CDR3 DNA is all that survives: 48 bases in frame from base 1. CDR1 and CDR2 (SGDLS, YYNGEE) derive from the germline V gene. V drops 4 bases and J drops 9 bases, leaving 23 bases in between. Study-level results and caveats: How much clinical and demographic metadata was included differed by source and by participant, and the metadata was provided uncurated.

The sequenced sample consisted of peripheral blood. This TCR was recovered from a woman in her 70s who had recovered from COVID-19. The chain joins TRBV9 to TRBJ2-1; matching of 6 bases hints at TRBD2 as the D gene. The CDR3: CASSPFSQGIGGEQFF. The nucleotide sequence reads as follows: TGTGCCAGCAGCCCTTTCTCCCAGGGTATCGGGGGTGAGCAGTTCTTC.